The source of this T cell receptor (beta chain) is a study of blood T cell repertoires in COVID-19. CDR1 is MDHEN and CDR2 is SYDVKM in the germline V gene. The CDR3 runs 16 residues. The junction had 4 bases not matched to a gene; V was cut back by 2 bases and J by 2 bases. Sequenced by immunoSEQ multiplex PCR; TCRdb stores in-frame clones only, minus some. The repertoire includes fewer than 80,000 clones, about 91% of them detected once, and about 5% sits in the top ten. Sequenced input: peripheral blood. The sequence was collected from a woman aged 50 to 60 with active COVID-19. The chain has TRBV28 and TRBJ1-5; 9 bases fit TRBD1. The CDR3 nucleotides are TGTGCCAGCAGTTTAGGGGACAGGGTGGGCAATCAGCCCCAGCATTTT. This gives the protein CASSLGDRVGNQPQHF.